These T cell receptor beta chains were read from a single sample in a study of shared clonotypes between healthy human individuals. The method was immunoSEQ multiplex PCR; TCRdb's version includes in-frame clones alone and lacks a portion of them. The sample lists over 2 million clones, less than 95% seen once, with 0.37% in the top ten. The sample comprised naive CD4+ T cells from PBMCs. Source of these receptors: a man aged 18 to 35 in good health. Some clones in this sample may be carry-over from other donors' samples. CDR3s include the opening cysteine and the closing phenylalanine or tryptophan. D genes are given only for firm matches. The listing skips clone size in some rows; elsewhere it reads once, few, many or a size class.

CDR3 protein: CASSQGSNNEQFF; CDR3 DNA: TGTGCCAGCTCACAGGGCTCCAACAATGAGCAGTTCTTC; clone size: NA; V gene: TRBV18; D gene: NA; J gene: TRBJ2-1
CDR3 protein: CASSFGRGRTGELFF; CDR3 DNA: TGTGCCAGCAGCTTCGGCAGGGGTAGGACCGGGGAGCTGTTTTTT; clone size: NA; V gene: TRBV7-3; D gene: NA; J gene: TRBJ2-2
CDR3 protein: CASSPAGQGAYEQFF; CDR3 DNA: TGTGCCAGCAGCCCGGCGGGACAGGGGGCCTATGAGCAGTTCTTC; clone size: NA; V gene: TRBV7-9; D gene: TRBD1; J gene: TRBJ2-1
CDR3 protein: CASSPTGLAAETQYF; CDR3 DNA: TGCGCCAGCAGCCCTACAGGACTAGCGGCTGAGACCCAGTACTTC; clone size: NA; V gene: TRBV4-1; D gene: TRBD2; J gene: TRBJ2-5
CDR3 protein: CASRDREIGYTF; CDR3 DNA: TGTGCCAGCAGAGACCGGGAGATTGGCTACACCTTC; clone size: NA; V gene: TRBV28; D gene: NA; J gene: TRBJ1-2
CDR3 protein: CASSSNSARLSGNTIYF; CDR3 DNA: TGTGCCAGCAGCTCTAATTCCGCCAGGCTCTCTGGAAACACCATATATTTT; clone size: NA; V gene: TRBV7-8; D gene: NA; J gene: TRBJ1-3
CDR3 protein: CATSRGLAGAADTQYF; CDR3 DNA: TGTGCCACCAGCAGAGGACTAGCGGGAGCCGCAGATACGCAGTATTTT; clone size: NA; V gene: TRBV15; D gene: TRBD2; J gene: TRBJ2-3
CDR3 protein: CASSYSRTPIEYGYTF; CDR3 DNA: TGTGCCAGCAGTTACTCGCGGACTCCAATAGAATATGGCTACACCTTC; clone size: many; V gene: TRBV6-5; D gene: NA; J gene: TRBJ1-2
CDR3 protein: CASSQELEYEQYF; CDR3 DNA: TGCGCCAGCAGCCAAGAGCTAGAATACGAGCAGTACTTC; clone size: NA; V gene: TRBV4-1; D gene: NA; J gene: TRBJ2-7
CDR3 protein: CASRQAGYNEQFF; CDR3 DNA: TGTGCCAGTAGGCAAGCGGGGTACAATGAGCAGTTCTTC; clone size: NA; V gene: TRBV19; D gene: TRBD2; J gene: TRBJ2-1
CDR3 protein: CASSLAPLGLQATGELFF; CDR3 DNA: TGTGCCAGCAGCTTGGCTCCTCTTGGCCTACAGGCCACCGGGGAGCTGTTTTTT; clone size: NA; V gene: TRBV5-4; D gene: NA; J gene: TRBJ2-2
CDR3 protein: CASRVAGGNSYEQYF; CDR3 DNA: TGTGCCAGCAGGGTAGCGGGAGGGAACTCCTACGAGCAGTACTTC; clone size: NA; V gene: TRBV2; D gene: TRBD2; J gene: TRBJ2-7
CDR3 protein: CASSPTGTLMGELFF; CDR3 DNA: TGTGCCAGTAGTCCAACGGGGACACTAATGGGGGAGCTGTTTTTT; clone size: NA; V gene: TRBV19; D gene: NA; J gene: TRBJ2-2
CDR3 protein: CASSPILDRNTEAFF; CDR3 DNA: TGCGCCAGCAGCCCAATACTGGACAGGAACACTGAAGCTTTCTTT; clone size: NA; V gene: TRBV5-1; D gene: NA; J gene: TRBJ1-1
CDR3 protein: CASSARDGSYEQYF; CDR3 DNA: TGTGCCAGCAGCGCGCGGGACGGATCCTACGAGCAGTACTTC; clone size: NA; V gene: TRBV9; D gene: NA; J gene: TRBJ2-7
CDR3 protein: CAISDLATAYEQYF; CDR3 DNA: TGTGCCATCAGTGATCTCGCTACGGCTTACGAGCAGTACTTC; clone size: NA; V gene: TRBV10-3; D gene: NA; J gene: TRBJ2-7
CDR3 protein: CASGLVLGQGSRYGYTF; CDR3 DNA: TGTGCTAGTGGTTTGGTTCTAGGTCAGGGTAGCCGGTATGGCTACACCTTC; clone size: NA; V gene: TRBV12-5; D gene: NA; J gene: TRBJ1-2
CDR3 protein: CASSLAAAVDYGYTF; CDR3 DNA: TGTGCCAGCAGCTTAGCGGCCGCGGTTGACTATGGCTACACCTTC; clone size: NA; V gene: TRBV7-2; D gene: NA; J gene: TRBJ1-2
CDR3 protein: CASSVSAAGRQETQYF; CDR3 DNA: TGTGCCAGCAGCGTTTCCGCAGCGGGGCGGCAAGAGACCCAGTACTTC; clone size: NA; V gene: TRBV9; D gene: TRBD2; J gene: TRBJ2-5
CDR3 protein: CASSLRPGGSGHNEQFF; CDR3 DNA: TGTGCCAGCAGCTTAAGGCCGGGTGGGAGTGGCCACAATGAGCAGTTCTTC; clone size: NA; V gene: TRBV7-3; D gene: NA; J gene: TRBJ2-1
CDR3 protein: CASSLGGGQGSNQPQHF; CDR3 DNA: TGTGCCAGCAGCTTGGGGGGTGGGCAGGGCAGCAATCAGCCCCAGCATTTT; clone size: NA; V gene: TRBV5-6; D gene: NA; J gene: TRBJ1-5
CDR3 protein: CASSTTAEQFF; CDR3 DNA: TGCGCCAGCAGCACCACGGCGGAGCAGTTCTTC; clone size: NA; V gene: TRBV5-1; D gene: NA; J gene: TRBJ2-1
CDR3 protein: CASSVRDRGFEQYF; CDR3 DNA: TGTGCCAGCAGCGTCCGGGACAGGGGGTTCGAGCAGTACTTC; clone size: NA; V gene: TRBV7-8; D gene: TRBD1; J gene: TRBJ2-7
CDR3 protein: CASSGYREPVAFF; CDR3 DNA: TGTGCCAGCAGCGGGTACAGGGAGCCAGTAGCTTTCTTT; clone size: NA; V gene: TRBV9; D gene: NA; J gene: TRBJ1-1